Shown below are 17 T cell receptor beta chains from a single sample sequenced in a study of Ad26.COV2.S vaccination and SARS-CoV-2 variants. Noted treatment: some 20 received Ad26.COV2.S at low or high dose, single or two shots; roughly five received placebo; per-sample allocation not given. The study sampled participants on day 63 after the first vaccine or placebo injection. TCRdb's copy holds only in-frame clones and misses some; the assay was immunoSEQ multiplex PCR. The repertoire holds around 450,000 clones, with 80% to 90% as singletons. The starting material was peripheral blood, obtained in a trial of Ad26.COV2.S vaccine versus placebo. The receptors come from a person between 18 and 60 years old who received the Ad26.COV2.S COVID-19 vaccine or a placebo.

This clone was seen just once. In DNA form, the CDR3 reads TGCGCCAGCAGCCAAGAAAGGGGGTCCACCGGGGAGCTGTTTTTT. Translation gives CASSQERGSTGELFF. The chain employs TRBV4-3 and TRBJ2-2; TRBD1 might be the D (6 bases). Deletions cut 0 bases from V and 4 bases from J, with 9 bases between. The CDR3 length is 15 residues. Germline lookup yields CDR1 LGHNA and CDR2 YSLEER.

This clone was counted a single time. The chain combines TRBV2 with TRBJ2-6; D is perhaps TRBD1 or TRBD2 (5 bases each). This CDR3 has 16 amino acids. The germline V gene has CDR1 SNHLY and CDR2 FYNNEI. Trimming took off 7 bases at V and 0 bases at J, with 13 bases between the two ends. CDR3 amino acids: CASTGGSISGANVLTF. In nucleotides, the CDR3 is TGTGCCAGCACTGGGGGATCCATCTCTGGGGCCAACGTCCTGACTTTC.

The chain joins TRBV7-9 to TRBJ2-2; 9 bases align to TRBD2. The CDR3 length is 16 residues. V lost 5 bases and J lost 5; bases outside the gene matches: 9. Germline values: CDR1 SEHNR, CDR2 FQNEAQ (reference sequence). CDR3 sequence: CASSQAGGSVTGELFF. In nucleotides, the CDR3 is TGTGCCAGCAGCCAAGCGGGAGGAAGCGTGACCGGGGAGCTGTTTTTT.

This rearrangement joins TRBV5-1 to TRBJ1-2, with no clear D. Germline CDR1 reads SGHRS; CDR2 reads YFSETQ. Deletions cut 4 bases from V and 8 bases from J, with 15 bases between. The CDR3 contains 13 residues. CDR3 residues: CASSVGPFGGYTF. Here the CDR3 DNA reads TGCGCCAGCAGCGTCGGGCCTTTCGGCGGCTACACCTTC. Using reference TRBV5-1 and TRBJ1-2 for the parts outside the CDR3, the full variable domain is KAGVTQTPRYLIKTRGQQVTLSCSPISGHRSVSWYQQTPGQGLQFLFEYFSETQRNKGNFPGRFSGRQFSNSRSEMNVSTLELGDSALYLCASSVGPFGGYTFGSGTRLTVV.

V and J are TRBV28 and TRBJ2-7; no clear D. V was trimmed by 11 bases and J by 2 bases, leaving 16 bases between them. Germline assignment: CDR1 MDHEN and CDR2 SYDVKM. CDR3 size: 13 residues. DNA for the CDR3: TGTGCCTCCCGGTGGGTAGGGACCTACGAGCAGTACTTC. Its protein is CASRWVGTYEQYF.

CDR3 sequence reads: CASSGIQGNEQFF. In nucleotides, the CDR3 is TGTGCCAGCAGCGGCATCCAGGGCAATGAGCAGTTCTTC. The J gene is TRBJ2-1, the V gene TRBV7-6; possibly TRBD1 for D (5 bases). Germline assignment: CDR1 SGHVS and CDR2 FNYEAQ. CDR3 size: 13 residues. Trimming removed 5 bases at V and 6 bases at J, with 11 bases between.

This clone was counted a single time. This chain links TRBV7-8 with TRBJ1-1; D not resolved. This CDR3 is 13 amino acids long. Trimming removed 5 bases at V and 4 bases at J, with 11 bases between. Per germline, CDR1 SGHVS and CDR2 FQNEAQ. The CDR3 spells CASSTHYPTEAFF. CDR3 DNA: TGTGCCAGCAGCACGCACTATCCCACTGAAGCTTTCTTT.

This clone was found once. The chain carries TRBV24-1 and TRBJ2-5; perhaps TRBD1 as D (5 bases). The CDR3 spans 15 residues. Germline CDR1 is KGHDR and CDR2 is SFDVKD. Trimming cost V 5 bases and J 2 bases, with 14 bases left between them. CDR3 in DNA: TGTGCCACCAGTGCAACAGGCTACCCACAAGAGACCCAGTACTTC. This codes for CATSATGYPQETQYF.

CDR3 DNA: TGCGCCAGCAGCCATCTCGGCCGGCGGGATCTCAATGAGCAGTTCTTC. This encodes CASSHLGRRDLNEQFF. The chain uses TRBV4-1 and TRBJ2-1; possibly TRBD2 for D (6 bases). This CDR3 contains 16 residues. Trimming stripped 3 bases from V and 6 bases from J, with 18 bases between. Germline assignment: CDR1 MGHRA and CDR2 YSYEKL.

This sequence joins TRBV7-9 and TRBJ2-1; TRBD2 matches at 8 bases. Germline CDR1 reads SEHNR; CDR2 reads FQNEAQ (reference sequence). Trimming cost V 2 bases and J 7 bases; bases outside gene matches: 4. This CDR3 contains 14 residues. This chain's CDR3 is CASSLFSGENEQFF. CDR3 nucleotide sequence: TGTGCCAGCAGCTTATTTAGCGGGGAGAATGAGCAGTTCTTC.

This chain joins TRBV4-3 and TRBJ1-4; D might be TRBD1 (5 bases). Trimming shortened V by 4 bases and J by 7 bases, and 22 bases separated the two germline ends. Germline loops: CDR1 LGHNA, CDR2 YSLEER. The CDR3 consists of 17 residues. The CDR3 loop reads CASSPTVPTLLIEKLFF. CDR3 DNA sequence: TGCGCCAGCAGCCCGACAGTCCCCACCCTCCTGATTGAAAAACTGTTTTTT.

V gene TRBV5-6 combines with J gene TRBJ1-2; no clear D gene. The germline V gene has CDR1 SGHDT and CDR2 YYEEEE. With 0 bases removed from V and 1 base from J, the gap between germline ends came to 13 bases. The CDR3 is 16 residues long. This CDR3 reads CASSLGSSTNNYGYTF. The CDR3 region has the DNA TGTGCCAGCAGCTTGGGGTCATCAACTAATAACTATGGCTACACCTTC. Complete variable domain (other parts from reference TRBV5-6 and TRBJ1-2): DAGVTQSPTHLIKTRGQQVTLRCSPKSGHDTVSWYQQALGQGPQFIFQYYEEEERQRGNFPDRFSGHQFPNYSSELNVNALLLGDSALYLCASSLGSSTNNYGYTFGSGTRLTVV.

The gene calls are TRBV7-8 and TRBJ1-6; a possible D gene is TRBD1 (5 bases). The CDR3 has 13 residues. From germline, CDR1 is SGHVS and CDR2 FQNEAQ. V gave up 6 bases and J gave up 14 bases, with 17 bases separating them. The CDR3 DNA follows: TGTGCCAGCAGTTTGCTTGGGGGGTTCACCCTCCACTTT. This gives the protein CASSLLGGFTLHF.

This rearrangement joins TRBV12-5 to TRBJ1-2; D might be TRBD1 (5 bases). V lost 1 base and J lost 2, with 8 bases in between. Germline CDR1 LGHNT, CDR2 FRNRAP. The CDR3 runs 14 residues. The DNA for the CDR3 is TGTGCTAGTGGTTTGGCCGACAGCAACTATGGCTACACCTTC. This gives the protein CASGLADSNYGYTF.

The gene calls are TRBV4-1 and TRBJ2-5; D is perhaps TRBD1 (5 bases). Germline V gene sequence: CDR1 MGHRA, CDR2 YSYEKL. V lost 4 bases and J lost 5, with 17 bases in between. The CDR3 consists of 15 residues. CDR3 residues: CASSRLSFRDETQYF. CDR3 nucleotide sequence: TGCGCCAGCAGCCGATTGAGTTTCAGGGATGAGACCCAGTACTTC.

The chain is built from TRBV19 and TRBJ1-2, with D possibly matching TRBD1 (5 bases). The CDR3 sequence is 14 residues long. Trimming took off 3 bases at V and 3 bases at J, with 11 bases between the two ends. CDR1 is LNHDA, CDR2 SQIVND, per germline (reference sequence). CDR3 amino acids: CASSIAREHYGYTF. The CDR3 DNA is TGTGCCAGTAGTATCGCCAGGGAACACTATGGCTACACCTTC.

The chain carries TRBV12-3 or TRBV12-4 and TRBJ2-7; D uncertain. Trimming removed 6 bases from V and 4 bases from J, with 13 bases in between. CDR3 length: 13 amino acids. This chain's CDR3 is CASSPRLGYEQYV. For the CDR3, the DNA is TGTGCCAGCAGCCCCCGGTTGGGGTACGAGCAGTACGTC.